The next 32 T cell receptor beta chains were all read from a single sample in a study of blood T cell repertoires in COVID-19. Libraries were prepared by immunoSEQ multiplex PCR; TCRdb keeps only in-frame clonotypes and omits some of them. The data show about 120,000 clones, with approximately 71% seen just once and 7.9% held by the top ten. Specimen: peripheral blood. The receptors here all came from a human donor in a cohort sampled during active COVID-19.

V is TRBV10-3 and J is TRBJ2-7; D perhaps matches TRBD1 (9 bases). CDR1 and CDR2 from the germline V gene are ENHRY and SYGVKD. V was cut by 8 bases and J by 3 bases, with 20 bases left in between. The CDR3 is made up of 15 amino acids. CDR3: CAISAGDRVFYEQYF. The CDR3 DNA follows: TGTGCCATCTCAGCGGGGGACAGGGTTTTCTACGAGCAGTACTTC.

This chain joins TRBV10-3 and TRBJ2-7; weak D call: TRBD2 (5 bases). The ends were cut back, 7 bases at V and 3 bases at J, with 13 bases in the middle. The CDR3 is 13 amino acids. Germline V gene sequence: CDR1 ENHRY, CDR2 SYGVKD. CDR3 loop: CAITDPGVYEQYF. The DNA of the CDR3 is TGTGCCATCACCGACCCCGGGGTCTACGAGCAGTACTTC.

The chain recombines TRBV2 with TRBJ2-7, with TRBD2 identical over 12 bases. After removal of 8 bases from V and 7 bases from J, the junction contained 9 bases not matched to a gene. The CDR3 is 14 residues long. Germline V gives CDR1 SNHLY, CDR2 FYNNEI. CDR3 nucleotides: TGTGCCAGCCTGGTAGCCCTAGCGGGAGGGGAGCAGTACTTC. Protein product: CASLVALAGGEQYF.

J is TRBJ2-7 and V is TRBV24-1; possibly TRBD1 for D (5 bases). V lost 1 base and J lost 5, with 8 bases in between. The CDR3 sequence is 13 residues long. Germline-derived CDR1 and CDR2 are KGHDR and SFDVKD. CDR3 bases: TGTGCCACCAGTGATTTCGGACAAGACGAGCAGTACTTC. Amino acids: CATSDFGQDEQYF.

This clone was counted only a few times. J is TRBJ2-7 and V is TRBV28; D might be TRBD2 (5 bases). The germline CDR1 and CDR2 sequences are MDHEN and SYDVKM. V was trimmed by 2 bases and J by 6 bases, leaving 14 bases between them. CDR3 length equals 14 residues. CDR3 coding DNA: TGTGCCAGCAGTTTACTACTAGGGTTCGGCGAGCAGTACTTC. Translated, it gives CASSLLLGFGEQYF.

The chain uses TRBV6-5 and TRBJ2-7; 11 bases are shared with TRBD1. The CDR3 runs 15 residues. V shed 6 bases and J 2 bases; nucleotides not matched to a gene: 6. Germline CDR1 reads MNHEY; CDR2 reads SVGAGI. In DNA, the CDR3 is TGTGCCAGCAGCCTCGGGACAGGGGGGGCCTACGAGCAGTACTTC. Protein product: CASSLGTGGAYEQYF.

The chain carries TRBV4-1 and TRBJ1-1; 7 nucleotides line up with TRBD1. Germline V lookup: CDR1 MGHRA, CDR2 YSYEKL. J was trimmed by 7 bases and V by 3 bases; bases with no gene match: 5. This CDR3 spans 13 amino acids. CDR3 nucleotide sequence: TGCGCCAGCAGCCAGGGACAGACGGGTGAAGCTTTCTTT. It translates to CASSQGQTGEAFF.

J is TRBJ2-7 and V is TRBV15; TRBD2 matches 10 bases. With 5 bases clipped from V and 7 bases from J, the junction kept 23 bases outside the gene matches. The germline CDR1 and CDR2 sequences are LNHNV and YYDKDF (reference sequence). The CDR3 totals 19 residues. The chain's CDR3 is CATSVIPGQKAGGPEEQYF. The CDR3 DNA is TGTGCCACCAGCGTCATCCCGGGACAAAAAGCGGGAGGGCCAGAAGAGCAGTACTTC.

This chain connects TRBV19 to TRBJ2-7; 8 bases line up with TRBD1. CDR3 length: 13 amino acids. CDR1 is LNHDA, CDR2 SQIVND, per germline (reference sequence). V was clipped by 3 bases and J by 5 bases; unmatched bases: 3. CDR3 DNA: TGTGCCAGTAGTATCAGGGGGCGCGACGAGCAGTACTTC. This encodes CASSIRGRDEQYF. Drawing the rest from reference TRBV19 and TRBJ2-7, the complete variable domain is DGGITQSPKYLFRKEGQNVTLSCEQNLNHDAMYWYRQDPGQGLRLIYYSQIVNDFQKGDIAEGYSVSREKKESFPLTVTSAQKNPTAFYLCASSIRGRDEQYFGPGTRLTVT.

The chain links TRBV6-5 to TRBJ2-1; D possibly corresponds to TRBD2 (7 bases). The CDR3 has 15 residues. The V and J ends lost 0 bases and 7 bases respectively, with 13 bases between them. Germline lookup yields CDR1 MNHEY and CDR2 SVGAGI. CDR3 sequence reads: CASSYSGGRKNEQFF. For the CDR3, the DNA is TGTGCCAGCAGTTACTCGGGGGGGCGGAAGAATGAGCAGTTCTTC.

The V gene is TRBV29-1, the J gene TRBJ1-1, with TRBD1 identical over 7 bases. The CDR3 runs 14 residues. Trimming took 7 bases from V and 0 from J; bases not matched to a gene: 8. The germline CDR1 and CDR2 sequences are SQVTM and ANQGSEA. CDR3 sequence (DNA): TGCAGCGCCCGGGACAGAATTATGAACACTGAAGCTTTCTTT. Amino acids: CSARDRIMNTEAFF. Combining the CDR3 with reference TRBV29-1 and TRBJ1-1 gives the whole variable domain SAVISQKPSRDICQRGTSLTIQCQVDSQVTMMFWYRQQPGQSLTLIATANQGSEATYESGFVIDKFPISRPNLTFSTLTVSNMSPEDSSIYLCSARDRIMNTEAFFGQGTRLTVV.

V gene TRBV12-3 or TRBV12-4 combines with J gene TRBJ1-2; D may be TRBD1 (5 bases). The V end was cut by 1 base, the J end by 7 bases, with 10 bases between. The CDR3 has 13 amino acids. The CDR3 DNA reads TGTGCCAGCAGTTTAGGCGACAGTTCTGGCTACACCTTC. Protein: CASSLGDSSGYTF.

The V call is TRBV28, the J call TRBJ2-7; D is unresolved. Germline assignment: CDR1 MDHEN and CDR2 SYDVKM. The V and J ends lost 1 base and 0 bases respectively, with 4 bases between them. The CDR3 sequence is 13 residues long. CDR3 residues: CASSLYTSYEQYF. CDR3 DNA: TGTGCCAGCAGTTTATACACCTCCTACGAGCAGTACTTC.

DNA of the CDR3: TGTGCCAGCAGCTTCGGGGGTAGCTCCTACGAGCAGTACTTC. Protein sequence: CASSFGGSSYEQYF. The J gene is TRBJ2-7, the V gene TRBV7-9, with D perhaps TRBD2 (6 bases). V was clipped by 3 bases and J by 0 bases, with 9 bases between them. The V gene's germline CDR1 is SEHNR and CDR2 FQNEAQ (reference sequence). This CDR3 spans 14 amino acids.

The chain has TRBV27 and TRBJ1-2, with D unresolved. Trimming stripped 5 bases from V and 2 bases from J, with 9 bases between. The CDR3 covers 13 residues. CDR1 and CDR2 (germline): MNHEY, SMNVEV (reference sequence). The CDR3 sequence is CASSLGPNYGYTF. Here the CDR3 DNA reads TGTGCCAGCAGTCTTGGGCCAAACTATGGCTACACCTTC.

The rearrangement links TRBV12-3 or TRBV12-4 to TRBJ1-4; 7 bases map to TRBD1. V dropped 4 bases and J dropped 5; count of bases not matched to a gene: 1. This CDR3 region has 13 residues. CDR3 sequence (DNA): TGTGCCAGCAGTTGGGGACAGAATGAAAAACTGTTTTTT. Translated: CASSWGQNEKLFF.

The rearrangement joins TRBV6-6 to TRBJ2-2; no clear D. Germline V CDR1 and CDR2: MNHNY, SVGAGI (reference sequence). With 6 bases removed from V and 6 bases from J, the gap between germline ends came to 11 bases. CDR3 length: 13 amino acids. The CDR3 nucleotides are TGTGCCAGCAGATCCTTTGGCTCCGGGGAGCTGTTTTTT. It yields the protein CASRSFGSGELFF.

The J gene is TRBJ2-3, the V gene TRBV7-2, with 13 bases matching TRBD2. V dropped 5 bases and J dropped 6; count of bases not matched to a gene: 5. This CDR3 has 15 residues. Germline CDR1 SGHTA, CDR2 FQGNSA. This CDR3 reads CASSPLAGGYDTQYF. The CDR3 region has the DNA TGTGCCAGCAGCCCACTAGCGGGAGGGTATGATACGCAGTATTTT.

This clone was found once. This chain connects TRBV29-1 to TRBJ2-1, with TRBD2 identical over 10 bases. Germline-derived CDR1 and CDR2 are SQVTM and ANQGSEA. CDR3 length equals 14 residues. Trimming took 7 bases from V and 8 from J; bases not matched to a gene: 11. CDR3 sequence reads: CSGRLSGRLYEQFF. DNA of the CDR3: TGCAGCGGCCGCCTTAGCGGGAGGTTGTATGAGCAGTTCTTC.

This chain links TRBV4-1 with TRBJ1-2; the match to TRBD1 covers 7 bases. There are 15 residues in the CDR3. After removal of 2 bases from V and 8 bases from J, the junction contained 11 bases not matched to a gene. The germline V gene has CDR1 MGHRA and CDR2 YSYEKL. CDR3: CASSQPTGTRAGYTF. In nucleotides, the CDR3 is TGCGCCAGCAGCCAACCGACAGGGACTCGGGCGGGCTACACCTTC.

This clone was observed once. V gene TRBV7-9 combines with J gene TRBJ2-7; 7 bases are shared with TRBD2. V gave up 9 bases and J gave up 6 bases; unmatched junction bases: 11. The CDR3 runs to 13 residues. Germline V gene sequence: CDR1 SEHNR, CDR2 FQNEAQ (reference sequence). The CDR3 sequence: CASNSGGNGEQYF. The CDR3 DNA is TGTGCCAGTAATTCGGGGGGAAACGGCGAGCAGTACTTC. Using reference TRBV7-9 and TRBJ2-7 for the parts outside the CDR3, the full variable domain is DTGVSQNPRHKITKRGQNVTFRCDPISEHNRLYWYRQTLGQGPEFLTYFQNEAQLEKSRLLSDRFSAERPKGSFSTLEIQRTEQGDSAMYLCASNSGGNGEQYFGPGTRLTVT.

V usage is TRBV7-6 and J usage is TRBJ2-7; 7 bases fit TRBD1. V shed 3 bases and J 4 bases; nucleotides not matched to a gene: 12. CDR3 length equals 16 residues. Per the germline V gene, CDR1 is SGHVS and CDR2 is FNYEAQ. The CDR3 sequence is CASSFGTATLTYEQYF. DNA for the CDR3: TGTGCCAGCAGCTTCGGGACAGCCACCCTTACTTACGAGCAGTACTTC.

The chain joins TRBV5-1 to TRBJ2-7; D is perhaps TRBD2 (6 bases). This CDR3 is 15 amino acids long. V was trimmed by 0 bases and J by 0 bases, leaving 10 bases between them. CDR1 and CDR2 from the germline V gene are SGHRS and YFSETQ. CDR3 amino acids: CASSLEAGSSYEQYF. The DNA of the CDR3 is TGCGCCAGCAGCTTGGAGGCGGGGAGCTCCTACGAGCAGTACTTC.

The CDR3 here is CASSTQDSNQPQHF. The CDR3 DNA sequence: TGTGCCAGTAGTACACAGGACAGTAATCAGCCCCAGCATTTT. The V call is TRBV19, the J call TRBJ1-5; D might be TRBD1 (6 bases). This CDR3 region has 14 residues. The ends were cut back, 4 bases at V and 4 bases at J, with 11 bases in the middle. Germline V lookup: CDR1 LNHDA, CDR2 SQIVND (reference sequence). The full variable domain, its missing parts supplied by reference TRBV19 and TRBJ1-5, is DGGITQSPKYLFRKEGQNVTLSCEQNLNHDAMYWYRQDPGQGLRLIYYSQIVNDFQKGDIAEGYSVSREKKESFPLTVTSAQKNPTAFYLCASSTQDSNQPQHFGDGTRLSIL.

In its sample, this clone was seen once. V is TRBV29-1 and J is TRBJ2-5, with D perhaps matching TRBD2 (6 bases). The ends were cut back, 0 bases at V and 3 bases at J, with 14 bases in the middle. CDR3 length equals 15 residues. Germline V gene data show CDR1 as SQVTM and CDR2 as ANQGSEA. The CDR3 spells CSVEDRKGGKETQYF. DNA for the CDR3: TGCAGCGTTGAAGATCGAAAAGGAGGGAAAGAGACCCAGTACTTC.

The rearrangement uses TRBV9 and TRBJ2-7; 7 bases agree with TRBD1. Trimming at V came to 0 bases and at J to 0 bases, leaving 0 bases not matched to a gene. The V gene's germline CDR1 is SGDLS and CDR2 YYNGEE. The CDR3 runs 14 residues. The CDR3 loop is CASSVGDSSYEQYF. The CDR3 nucleotides read TGTGCCAGCAGCGTAGGGGACAGCTCCTACGAGCAGTACTTC. The full variable domain, its missing parts supplied by reference TRBV9 and TRBJ2-7, is DSGVTQTPKHLITATGQRVTLRCSPRSGDLSVYWYQQSLDQGLQFLIQYYNGEERAKGNILERFSAQQFPDLHSELNLSSLELGDSALYFCASSVGDSSYEQYFGPGTRLTVT.

This clone was counted only a few times. This rearrangement joins TRBV12-3 or TRBV12-4 to TRBJ2-7, with D possibly matching TRBD1 (5 bases). The germline V and J ends were trimmed by 2 bases and 9 bases, with 11 bases remaining between them. The CDR3 consists of 12 residues. The CDR3 DNA follows: TGTGCCAGCAGTTTATCCAGGGCCCTGCAGTACTTC. This gives the protein CASSLSRALQYF.

The chain has TRBV5-1 and TRBJ2-5; D gene uncertain. Per germline, CDR1 SGHRS and CDR2 YFSETQ. The CDR3 is 14 residues long. V dropped 2 bases and J dropped 2 bases, with 10 bases sitting between them. The CDR3 region is CASSFGAGQETQYF. The CDR3 nucleotides are TGCGCCAGCAGCTTTGGAGCCGGACAAGAGACCCAGTACTTC.

The count of this clone is one. The gene calls are TRBV7-9 and TRBJ1-2, with TRBD1 as a possible D gene (6 bases). This CDR3 has 14 amino acids. The V gene lost 5 bases and the J gene lost 4 bases, with 14 bases spanning the gap. Per the germline V gene, CDR1 is SEHNR and CDR2 is FQNEAQ (reference sequence). CDR3 loop: CASSRPGTSYGYTF. CDR3 bases: TGTGCCAGCAGCCGTCCCGGGACATCCTATGGCTACACCTTC.

The gene calls are TRBV4-1 and TRBJ1-3; the D gene is possibly TRBD1 (6 bases). Germline V gives CDR1 MGHRA, CDR2 YSYEKL. The CDR3 is made up of 16 amino acids. Trimming cost V 0 bases and J 3 bases, with 12 bases left between them. CDR3 residues: CASSQEGGRSGNTIYF. The CDR3 DNA is TGCGCCAGCAGCCAAGAGGGGGGGCGAAGTGGAAACACCATATATTTT.

V usage is TRBV6-1 and J usage is TRBJ2-6, with D maybe TRBD1 (5 bases). V was pared by 4 bases and J by 0 bases, with 13 bases between. The CDR3 contains 17 residues. CDR1 and CDR2 (germline): MNHNS, SASEGT. CDR3 protein: CASSGQGPVSGANVLTF. For the CDR3, the DNA is TGTGCCAGCAGTGGGCAGGGCCCCGTCTCTGGGGCCAACGTCCTGACTTTC.

V is TRBV19 and J is TRBJ1-2; TRBD1 agrees at 8 bases. Per germline, CDR1 LNHDA and CDR2 SQIVND (reference sequence). J was trimmed by 8 bases and V by 11 bases; bases with no gene match: 13. The CDR3 spans 13 residues. The CDR3 coding sequence is TGTGCCGCCGGACAGGGAACGATAAGGGGCTACACCTTC. Protein product: CAAGQGTIRGYTF.